The sequence of this TCR beta chain was determined in a study of human T cells and chemical hapten exposure. Study outcomes and limitations: The study found that DPC sensitization did not change TCRs above 1 in 1000 frequency.

This clonotype was picked up many times. The antigen remains undetermined. It was the library that attached unique molecular identifiers to individual cDNA molecules. Original handling: Between roughly 20,000 and 690,600 TCRs appeared in each sample, and the median stood at about 93,000. MiXCR was run by TCRdb on the 5' RACE reads, yielding one entry per CDR3 protein. For this entry, the V and J calls and clone size follow TCRdb and not the study's own pipeline. The top ten hold approximately 1.4% of the sample, which has about 140,000 distinct CDR3 sequences, roughly 4.1% seen once. Total RNA was isolated from whole blood that had not been fractionated. V lost 1 base and J 3 bases, leaving 6 bases between the germline ends. This CDR3 is built from 13 residues. Per germline, CDR1 LGHNA and CDR2 YSLEER.

The rearrangement uses TRBV4-3 and TRBJ1-1; no definite D call. The clonotype comes from a female donor in good health. CDR3 in amino acids: CASSQVPDTEAFF. CDR3 DNA sequence: TGCGCCAGCAGCCAAGTTCCAGACACTGAAGCTTTCTTT.